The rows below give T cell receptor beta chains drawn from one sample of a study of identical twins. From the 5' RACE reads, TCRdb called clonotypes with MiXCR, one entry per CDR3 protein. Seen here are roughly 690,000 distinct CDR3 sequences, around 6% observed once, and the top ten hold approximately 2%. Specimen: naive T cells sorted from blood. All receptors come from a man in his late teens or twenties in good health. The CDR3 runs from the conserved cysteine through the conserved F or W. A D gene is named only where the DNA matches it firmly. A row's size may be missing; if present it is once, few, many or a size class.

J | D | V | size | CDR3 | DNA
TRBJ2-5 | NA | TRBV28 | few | CASSLNTVGQWETQYF | TGTGCCAGCAGTTTAAATACGGTAGGGCAGTGGGAGACCCAGTACTTC
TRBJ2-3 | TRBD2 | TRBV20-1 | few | CSAPGLAGYTDTQYF | TGCAGTGCACCGGGACTAGCGGGATACACAGATACGCAGTATTTT
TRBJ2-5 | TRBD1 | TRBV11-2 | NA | CASSLDLVNRGRETQYF | TGTGCCAGCAGCTTAGATTTGGTGAACAGGGGGCGGGAGACCCAGTACTTC
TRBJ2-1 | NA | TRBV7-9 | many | CASSWGSLGDNEQFF | TGTGCCAGCAGCTGGGGCTCTCTCGGGGACAATGAGCAGTTCTTC
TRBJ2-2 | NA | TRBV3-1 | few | CASSQDLRYTGELFF | TGTGCCAGCAGCCAAGATCTACGATACACCGGGGAGCTGTTTTTT
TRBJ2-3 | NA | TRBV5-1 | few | CASSLEQAGADTQYF | TGCGCCAGCAGCTTGGAACAAGCGGGCGCAGATACGCAGTATTTT
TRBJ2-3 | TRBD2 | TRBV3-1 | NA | CASSQSVGLATDTQYF | TGTGCCAGCAGCCAATCCGTAGGACTAGCGACAGATACGCAGTATTTT
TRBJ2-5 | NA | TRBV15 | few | CATSRDGVSHQYF | TGTGCCACCAGCAGAGATGGAGTGAGCCACCAGTACTTC
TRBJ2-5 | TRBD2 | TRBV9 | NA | CASSSFGSGEETQYF | TGTGCCAGCAGCTCCTTCGGAAGCGGGGAAGAGACCCAGTACTTC
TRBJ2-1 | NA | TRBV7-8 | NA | CASRVGTLTYNEQFF | TGTGCCAGCAGAGTTGGTACCCTTACCTACAATGAGCAGTTCTTC
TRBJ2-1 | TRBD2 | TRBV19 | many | CASSGGYNEQFF | TGTGCCAGCAGCGGGGGGTACAATGAGCAGTTCTTC
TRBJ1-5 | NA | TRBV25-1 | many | CASRDRDQPQHF | TGTGCCAGCAGGGACAGAGATCAGCCCCAGCATTTT
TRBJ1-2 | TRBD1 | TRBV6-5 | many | CASSYSTGVYGYTF | TGTGCCAGCAGTTACTCGACAGGGGTCTATGGCTACACCTTC
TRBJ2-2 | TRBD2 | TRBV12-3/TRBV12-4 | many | CASRGLAGNTGELFF | TGTGCCAGCAGGGGACTAGCGGGGAACACCGGGGAGCTGTTTTTT
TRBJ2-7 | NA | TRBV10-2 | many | CASSADTSSYEQYF | TGCGCCAGCAGTGCTGACACTAGCTCCTACGAGCAGTACTTC
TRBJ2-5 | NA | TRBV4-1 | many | CASSQGSLQMDAETQYF | TGCGCCAGCAGCCAAGGATCTCTACAGATGGACGCAGAGACCCAGTACTTC
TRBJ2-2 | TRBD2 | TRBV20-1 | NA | CSARGAGLNTGELFF | TGCAGTGCTAGGGGAGCGGGGTTGAACACCGGGGAGCTGTTTTTT
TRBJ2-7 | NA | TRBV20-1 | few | CSGRLAGEQYF | TGCAGTGGTCGCCTCGCGGGGGAGCAGTACTTC
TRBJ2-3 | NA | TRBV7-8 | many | CASSRRGRTDTQYF | TGTGCCAGCAGCCGGCGGGGTCGCACAGATACGCAGTATTTT
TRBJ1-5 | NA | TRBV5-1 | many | CASSLRGQQPQHF | TGCGCCAGCAGCTTGCGGGGGCAACAGCCCCAGCATTTT
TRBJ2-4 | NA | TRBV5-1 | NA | CASTGSGNIQYF | TGCGCCAGCACTGGGTCGGGCAACATTCAGTACTTC
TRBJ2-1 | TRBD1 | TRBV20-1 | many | CSARGDRGSYNEQFF | TGCAGTGCTAGAGGTGACAGGGGCTCCTACAATGAGCAGTTCTTC
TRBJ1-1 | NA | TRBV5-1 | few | CASSRPEANTEAFF | TGCGCCAGCAGTAGGCCAGAAGCAAACACTGAAGCTTTCTTT
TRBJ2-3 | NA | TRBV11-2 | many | CASSLIRAADTQYF | TGTGCCAGCAGCTTGATTCGGGCAGCAGATACGCAGTATTTT
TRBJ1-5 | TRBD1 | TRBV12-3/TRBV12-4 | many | CASSYLTGGAYQPQHF | TGTGCCAGCAGTTACCTGACAGGGGGAGCGTATCAGCCCCAGCATTTT
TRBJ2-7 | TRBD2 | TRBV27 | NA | CASSPGLAGGLGEQYF | TGTGCCAGCAGTCCGGGACTAGCGGGAGGGTTGGGGGAGCAGTACTTC
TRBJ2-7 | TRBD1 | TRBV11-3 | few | CASSRSGGDYEQYF | TGTGCCAGCAGTAGGTCAGGGGGAGACTACGAGCAGTACTTC
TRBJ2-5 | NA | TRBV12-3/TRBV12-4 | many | CASSFGQGFHTGQFQETQYF | TGTGCCAGCAGTTTCGGGCAGGGATTTCACACTGGACAATTTCAAGAGACCCAGTACTTC
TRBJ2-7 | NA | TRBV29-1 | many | CSGTGGGNEQYF | TGCAGCGGAACAGGGGGAGGGAACGAGCAGTACTTC
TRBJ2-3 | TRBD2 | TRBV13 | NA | CASSLLGLAASTDTQYF | TGTGCCAGCAGCTTATTGGGGCTAGCGGCTAGCACAGATACGCAGTATTTT
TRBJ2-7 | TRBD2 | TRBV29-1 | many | CSVASGRTTYEQYF | TGCAGCGTTGCTAGCGGTAGGACCACCTACGAGCAGTACTTC
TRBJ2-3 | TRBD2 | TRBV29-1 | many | CSVEKLAGGFGTDTQYF | TGCAGCGTTGAGAAACTAGCGGGAGGCTTTGGGACAGATACGCAGTATTTT
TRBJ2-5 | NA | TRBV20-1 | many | CSAPRETQYF | TGCAGTGCGCCACGGGAGACCCAGTACTTC
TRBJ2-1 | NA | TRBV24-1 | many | CATSDSGRYNEQFF | TGTGCCACCAGTGACTCCGGACGGTACAATGAGCAGTTCTTC
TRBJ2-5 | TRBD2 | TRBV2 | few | CASSHSGLAGVHIPEETQYF | TGTGCCAGCAGCCACTCGGGACTAGCGGGAGTCCACATCCCTGAAGAGACCCAGTACTTC